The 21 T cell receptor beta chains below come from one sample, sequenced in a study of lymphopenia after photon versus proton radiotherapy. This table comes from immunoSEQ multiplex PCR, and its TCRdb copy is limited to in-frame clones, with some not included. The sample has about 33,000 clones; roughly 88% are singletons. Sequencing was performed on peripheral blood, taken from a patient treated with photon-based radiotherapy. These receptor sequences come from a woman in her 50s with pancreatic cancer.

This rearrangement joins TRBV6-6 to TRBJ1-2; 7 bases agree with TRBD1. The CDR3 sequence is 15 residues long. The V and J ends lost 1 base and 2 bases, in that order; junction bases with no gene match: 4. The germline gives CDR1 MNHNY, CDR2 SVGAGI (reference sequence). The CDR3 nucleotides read TGTGCCAGCAGTTACTACCGGGACAGCAACTATGGCTACACCTTC. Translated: CASSYYRDSNYGYTF.

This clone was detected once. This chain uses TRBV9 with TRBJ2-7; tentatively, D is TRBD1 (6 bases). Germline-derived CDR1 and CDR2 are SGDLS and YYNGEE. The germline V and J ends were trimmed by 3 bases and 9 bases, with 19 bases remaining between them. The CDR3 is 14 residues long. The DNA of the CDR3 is TGTGCCAGCAGCGCCCGGGACACTCAACGTGCGCAGTACTTC. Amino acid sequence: CASSARDTQRAQYF.

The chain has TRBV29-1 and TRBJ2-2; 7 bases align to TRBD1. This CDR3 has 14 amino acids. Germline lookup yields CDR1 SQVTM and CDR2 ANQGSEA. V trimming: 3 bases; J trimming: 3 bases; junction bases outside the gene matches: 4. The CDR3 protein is CSVDETGDTGELFF. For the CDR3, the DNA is TGCAGCGTTGACGAAACAGGGGACACCGGGGAGCTGTTTTTT.

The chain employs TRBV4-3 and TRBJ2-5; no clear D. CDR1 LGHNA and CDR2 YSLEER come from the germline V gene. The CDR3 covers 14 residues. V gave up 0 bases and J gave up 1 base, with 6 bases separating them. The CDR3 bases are TGCGCCAGCAGCCAAGATGAGGCCCAAGAGACCCAGTACTTC. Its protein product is CASSQDEAQETQYF.

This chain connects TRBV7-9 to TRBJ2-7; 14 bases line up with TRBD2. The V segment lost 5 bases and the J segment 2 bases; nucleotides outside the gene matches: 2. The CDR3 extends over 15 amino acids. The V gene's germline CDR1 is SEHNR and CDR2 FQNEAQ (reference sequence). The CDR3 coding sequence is TGTGCCAGCAGCCAGACTAGCGGGAGGGCCTACGAGCAGTACTTC. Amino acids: CASSQTSGRAYEQYF. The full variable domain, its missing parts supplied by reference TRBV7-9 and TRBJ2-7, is DTGVSQNPRHKITKRGQNVTFRCDPISEHNRLYWYRQTLGQGPEFLTYFQNEAQLEKSRLLSDRFSAERPKGSFSTLEIQRTEQGDSAMYLCASSQTSGRAYEQYFGPGTRLTVT.

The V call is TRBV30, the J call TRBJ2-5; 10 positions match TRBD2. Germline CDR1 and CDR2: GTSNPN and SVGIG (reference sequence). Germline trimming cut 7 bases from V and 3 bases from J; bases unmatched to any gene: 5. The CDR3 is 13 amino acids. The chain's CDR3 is CALASGREETQYF. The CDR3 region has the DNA TGTGCCTTGGCGAGCGGGAGGGAAGAGACCCAGTACTTC.

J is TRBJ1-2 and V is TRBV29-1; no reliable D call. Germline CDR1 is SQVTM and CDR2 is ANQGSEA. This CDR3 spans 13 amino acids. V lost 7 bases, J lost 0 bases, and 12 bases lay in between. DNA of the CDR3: TGCAGCGCCGCCGGGCTCTCTAACTATGGCTACACCTTC. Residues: CSAAGLSNYGYTF. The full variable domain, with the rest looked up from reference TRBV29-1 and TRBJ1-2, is SAVISQKPSRDICQRGTSLTIQCQVDSQVTMMFWYRQQPGQSLTLIATANQGSEATYESGFVIDKFPISRPNLTFSTLTVSNMSPEDSSIYLCSAAGLSNYGYTFGSGTRLTVV.

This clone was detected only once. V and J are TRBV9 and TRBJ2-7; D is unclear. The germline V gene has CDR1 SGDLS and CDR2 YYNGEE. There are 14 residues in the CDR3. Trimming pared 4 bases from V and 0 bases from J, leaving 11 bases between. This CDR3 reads CASSPRYNSYEQYF. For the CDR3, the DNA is TGTGCCAGCAGCCCTCGGTACAACTCCTACGAGCAGTACTTC.

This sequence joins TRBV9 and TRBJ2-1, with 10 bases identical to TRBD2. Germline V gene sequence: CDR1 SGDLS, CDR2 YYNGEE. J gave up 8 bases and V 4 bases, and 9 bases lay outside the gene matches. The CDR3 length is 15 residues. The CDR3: CASSPGLAVFHEQFF. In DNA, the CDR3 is TGTGCCAGCAGCCCTGGACTAGCGGTGTTCCATGAGCAGTTCTTC.

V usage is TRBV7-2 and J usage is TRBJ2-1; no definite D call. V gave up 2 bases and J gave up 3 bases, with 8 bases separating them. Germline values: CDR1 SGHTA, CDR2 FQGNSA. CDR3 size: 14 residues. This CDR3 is CASSLQRSYNEQFF. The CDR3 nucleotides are TGTGCCAGCAGCTTACAAAGGAGCTACAATGAGCAGTTCTTC.

The CDR3, as DNA: TGCGCCAGCAGCCAAGTGCAGGAGTCGCCCCTCCACTTT. Translated: CASSQVQESPLHF. This chain joins TRBV4-3 and TRBJ1-6; D remains unclear. Germline CDR1 LGHNA, CDR2 YSLEER. There are 13 residues in the CDR3. V was cut by 1 base and J by 13 bases, with 11 bases left in between.

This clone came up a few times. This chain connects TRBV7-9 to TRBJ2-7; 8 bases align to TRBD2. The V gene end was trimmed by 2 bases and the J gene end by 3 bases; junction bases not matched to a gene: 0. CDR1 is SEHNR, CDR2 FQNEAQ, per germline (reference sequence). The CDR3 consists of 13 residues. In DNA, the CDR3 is TGTGCCAGCAGCTTAAGCGGGAGCTACGAGCAGTACTTC. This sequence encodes CASSLSGSYEQYF.

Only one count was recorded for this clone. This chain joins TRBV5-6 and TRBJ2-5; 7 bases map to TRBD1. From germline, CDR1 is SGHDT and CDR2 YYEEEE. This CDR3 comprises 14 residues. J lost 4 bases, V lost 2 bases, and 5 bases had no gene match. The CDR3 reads CASSFQGVGETQYF. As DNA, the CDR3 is TGTGCCAGCAGCTTCCAGGGGGTGGGAGAGACCCAGTACTTC.

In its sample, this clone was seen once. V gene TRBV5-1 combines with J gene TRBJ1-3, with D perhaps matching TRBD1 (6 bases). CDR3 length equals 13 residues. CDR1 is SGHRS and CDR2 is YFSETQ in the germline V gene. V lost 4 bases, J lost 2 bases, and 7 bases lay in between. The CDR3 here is CASSTGTGNTIYF. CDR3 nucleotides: TGCGCCAGCAGCACAGGGACTGGAAACACCATATATTTT.

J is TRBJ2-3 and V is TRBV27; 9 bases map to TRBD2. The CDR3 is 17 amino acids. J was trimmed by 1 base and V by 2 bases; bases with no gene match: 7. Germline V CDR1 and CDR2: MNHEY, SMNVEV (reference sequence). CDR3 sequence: CASSLPVTSGRTDTQYF. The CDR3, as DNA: TGTGCCAGCAGTTTACCGGTAACTAGCGGGCGCACAGATACGCAGTATTTT.

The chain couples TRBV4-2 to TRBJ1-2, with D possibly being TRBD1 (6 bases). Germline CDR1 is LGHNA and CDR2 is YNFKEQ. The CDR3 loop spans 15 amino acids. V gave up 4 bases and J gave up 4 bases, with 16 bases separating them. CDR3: CASSPWTAASYGYTF. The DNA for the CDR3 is TGTGCCAGCAGCCCGTGGACAGCCGCATCCTATGGCTACACCTTC.

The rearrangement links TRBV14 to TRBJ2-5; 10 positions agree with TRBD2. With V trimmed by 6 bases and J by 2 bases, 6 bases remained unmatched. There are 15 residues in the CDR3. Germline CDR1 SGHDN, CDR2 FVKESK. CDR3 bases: TGTGCCAGCAGTCGGACTAGCGGAAGTCAAGAGACCCAGTACTTC. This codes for CASSRTSGSQETQYF. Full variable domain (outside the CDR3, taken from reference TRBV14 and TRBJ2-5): EAGVTQFPSHSVIEKGQTVTLRCDPISGHDNLYWYRRVMGKEIKFLLHFVKESKQDESGMPNNRFLAERTGGTYSTLKVQPAELEDSGVYFCASSRTSGSQETQYFGPGTRLLVL.

The CDR3 spells CASSVRRGSDTQYF. Here the CDR3 DNA reads TGTGCCAGCAGCGTTCGCAGGGGGTCAGATACGCAGTATTTT. This chain links TRBV9 with TRBJ2-3; TRBD1 aligns across 7 bases. Germline V gene sequence: CDR1 SGDLS, CDR2 YYNGEE. V gave up 2 bases and J gave up 4 bases; unmatched junction bases: 4. This CDR3 spans 14 amino acids.

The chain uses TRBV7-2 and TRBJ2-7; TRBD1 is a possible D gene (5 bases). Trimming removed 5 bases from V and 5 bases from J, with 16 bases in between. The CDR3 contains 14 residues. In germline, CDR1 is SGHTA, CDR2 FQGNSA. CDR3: CASSHVRRGHEQYF. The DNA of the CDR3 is TGTGCCAGCAGCCACGTCAGAAGGGGCCACGAGCAGTACTTC.

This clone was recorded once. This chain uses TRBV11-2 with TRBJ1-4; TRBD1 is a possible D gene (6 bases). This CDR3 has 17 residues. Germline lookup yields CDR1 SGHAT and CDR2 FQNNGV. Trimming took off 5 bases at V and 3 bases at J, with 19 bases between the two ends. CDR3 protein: CASSRSPTGLPNEKLFF. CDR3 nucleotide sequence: TGTGCCAGCAGCCGGTCGCCAACAGGGCTTCCTAATGAAAAACTGTTTTTT.

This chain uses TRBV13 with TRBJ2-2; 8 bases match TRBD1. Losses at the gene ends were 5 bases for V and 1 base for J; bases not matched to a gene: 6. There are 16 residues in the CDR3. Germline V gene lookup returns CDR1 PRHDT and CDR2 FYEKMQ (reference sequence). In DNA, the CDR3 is TGTGCCAGCAGCCCTCCGGGACAGGTGAACACCGGGGAGCTGTTTTTT. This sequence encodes CASSPPGQVNTGELFF. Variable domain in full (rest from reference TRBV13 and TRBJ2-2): AAGVIQSPRHLIKEKRETATLKCYPIPRHDTVYWYQQGPGQDPQFLISFYEKMQSDKGSIPDRFSAQQFSDYHSELNMSSLELGDSALYFCASSPPGQVNTGELFFGEGSRLTVL.